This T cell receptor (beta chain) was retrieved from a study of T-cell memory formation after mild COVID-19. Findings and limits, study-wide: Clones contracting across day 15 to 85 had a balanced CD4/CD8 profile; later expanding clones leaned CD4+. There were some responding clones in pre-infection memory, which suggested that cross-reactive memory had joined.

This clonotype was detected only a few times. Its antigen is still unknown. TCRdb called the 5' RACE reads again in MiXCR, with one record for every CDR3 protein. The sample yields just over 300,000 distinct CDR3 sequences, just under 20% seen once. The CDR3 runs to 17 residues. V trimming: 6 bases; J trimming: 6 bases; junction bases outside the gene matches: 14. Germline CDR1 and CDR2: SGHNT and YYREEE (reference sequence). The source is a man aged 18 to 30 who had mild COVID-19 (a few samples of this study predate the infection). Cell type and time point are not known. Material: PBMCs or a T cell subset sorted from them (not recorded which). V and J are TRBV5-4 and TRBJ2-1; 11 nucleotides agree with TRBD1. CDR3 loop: CASTPAVSGTGGNEQFF. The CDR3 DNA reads TGTGCCAGCACCCCAGCCGTTTCCGGGACAGGGGGCAATGAGCAGTTCTTC.